This TCR beta chain originates from a study of tissue T cells after allogeneic stem cell transplantation (dated by TCRdb to 2022 to 2024). Broadly, across the study: If a tissue had multiple samples, a pathologist reviewed H&E sections so that samples with histologically apparent lymphocytes got priority for sequencing. On the human side, the study was prospective and observational, with no blinding or randomization. The study profiled TCR beta repertoires across many tissues from research autopsies of patients with and without GVHD, plus mouse models of GVHD.

Libraries were made using the immunoSEQ multiplex PCR assay. TCRbeta CDR3 sequencing was performed at survey depth by Adaptive Biotechnologies, and CDR3 sequences, V/J genes, productive frequency and template counts were reported. Amplification of TCR beta CDR3 regions was performed from genomic DNA rather than from RNA. In the authors' own workflow: Jensen-Shannon divergence served to quantify pairwise repertoire overlap between tissues, with 0 meaning identical and 1 meaning complete divergence. Based on pairwise JSD values, tissues were grouped by single-linkage agglomerative hierarchical clustering, and the results were shown as dendrograms. GLIPH2 was applied to all patient samples using simulation_depth 1000, kmer_min_depth 3, and cdr3_length_cutoff 8, and only groups with more than two unique CDR3s were retained. In a standardized tissue-overlap score, Jaccard GLIPH-group overlap across patients was extrapolated to a standard repertoire size of 1000 clones. Associations of diversity with clinical or experimental variables used linear mixed-effect models with tissue fixed effects and individual random effects. In TCRdb, the immuneACCESS table is reduced to in-frame sequences with V and J assigned. These tables do not hold every clone; where another copy was compared, an unresolved V gene accounts for under half, and the others remain unexplained. From that table come the V and J calls and clone size; the DNA was used to work out D and trimming. The sample table contains roughly 25,000 clones; only one count was recorded for more than 60% of them. The top ten clones comprise less than 10% of the sample.

On this clone itself: The target of this receptor is not known. Base qualities are missing; no much larger clone stands one base away.

What the time point label conveys for this sample: human tissue collected at research (rapid) autopsy. For comparison, three non-HCT patients with other cancers were selected retrospectively, each having at least five GI tract samples and no known GI disease at death. Autopsy tissues, which were obtained after a median post-mortem interval of approximately 8.8 hours, included GI sites from esophagus to rectum, liver, skin and lymphoid organs including spleen. Each autopsy specimen was cut in two, with one portion flash-frozen in liquid nitrogen and the remainder formalin-fixed, and the outer muscle layers of GI specimens were removed. Genomic DNA was extracted from frozen tissues using the Mag-Bind Blood & Tissue DNA HDQ 96 Kit on a Chemagic 360 or the DNeasy Blood & Tissue Kit. Because of concern about red blood cell contamination, extracted DNA was further purified using the Genomic DNA Clean & Concentrator-25 kit.

The germline V and J ends show losses of 1 base and 5 bases respectively, and no gene match explains 2 bases of the junction. Taken from the germline V gene (reference sequence), the CDR1 and CDR2 loops are GTSNPN and SVGIG. The CDR3 contains 15 residues, cysteine and phenylalanine counted. The CDR3 DNA has 45 bases and is translated from base 1. On the study overall, not on this receptor specifically: Within patients, how anatomically similar tissues were was a major factor shaping TCR repertoire composition, regardless of disease or transplant status. Sampling depth was acknowledged as a limitation, and the patient cohort was both small and clinically heterogeneous. For the non-GVHD comparator patients, no blood samples were available. In both patients and mice, T cells from blood and spleen picked up only a limited part of the TCR repertoire that was detected in tissues. The study did not establish which tissue TCRs were alloreactive or antigen-specific, and some clones may have been host cells that persisted. Only a few T cell clones appeared in more than one patient, yet motif-based clustering showed tissue-specific repertoire signatures that were shared between patients.

The specimen comprised tissue from the ileum, sampled at autopsy. The sequence links TRBV30 to TRBJ2-1; TRBD2 agrees with 13 junctional bases. This clonotype was obtained from a female donor over 55 with lung cancer. The nucleotide sequence reads TGTGCCTGGAGTGGAGGGACTAGCGGGAACAATGAGCAGTTCTTC. Translation gives CAWSGGTSGNNEQFF.